These 29 T cell receptor beta chains came from one sample sequenced in a study of Ad26.COV2.S vaccination and SARS-CoV-2 variants. The data were produced by immunoSEQ multiplex PCR, yet TCRdb's version contains in-frame clones alone and is incomplete. Here the sample spans approximately 420,000 clones, around nine tenths being singletons. The sample's treatment: 15 to 20 received Ad26.COV2.S at low or high dose, single or two shots; about 5 received placebo; per-sample allocation not given. Sampling occurred on day 63 after the first vaccine or placebo injection. The sequencing here drew on peripheral blood, taken in a trial of Ad26.COV2.S vaccine versus placebo. The receptors come from a person aged 18-65 years who received the Ad26.COV2.S COVID-19 vaccine or a placebo.

V and J are TRBV3-1 (or the pseudogene TRBV3-2) and TRBJ1-2; no firm D call. Germline lookup yields CDR1 LGHDT and CDR2 YNNKEL (reference sequence). Between the trimmed V and J ends, which lost 0 bases and 8 bases, there was a span of 13 bases. The CDR3 consists of 14 residues. The CDR3 reads CASSQDPSSGGYTF. CDR3 in DNA: TGTGCCAGCAGCCAAGACCCCAGTTCGGGGGGCTACACCTTC.

The chain employs TRBV5-1 and TRBJ2-2; the D is unclear. Looked up from germline, CDR1 is SGHRS and CDR2 is YFSETQ. The CDR3 has 15 amino acids. Deletions cut 3 bases from V and 7 bases from J, with 16 bases between. CDR3 residues: CASSYGVGLGGELFF. The CDR3 bases are TGCGCCAGCAGCTATGGAGTTGGTTTGGGCGGGGAGCTGTTTTTT.

This clone was seen a single time. The gene calls are TRBV4-1 and TRBJ2-3; 9 positions match TRBD2. Germline CDR1 MGHRA, CDR2 YSYEKL. The ends lost 3 bases at V and 5 bases at J; junction bases unmatched: 6. This CDR3 has 15 residues. CDR3 sequence: CASSQNSGGGDTQYF. The CDR3 DNA follows: TGCGCCAGCAGCCAGAATAGCGGGGGAGGAGATACGCAGTATTTT.

This clone was seen a single time. The rearrangement joins TRBV7-2 to TRBJ2-7; D might be TRBD2 (6 bases). The germline CDR1 and CDR2 sequences are SGHTA and FQGNSA. CDR3 size: 15 residues. V lost 0 bases and J lost 0, with 9 bases in between. DNA for the CDR3: TGTGCCAGCAGCTTAGCCCTGGGGGGCTCCTACGAGCAGTACTTC. It encodes CASSLALGGSYEQYF. Looking up the rest from reference TRBV7-2 and TRBJ2-7 gives the full variable domain: GAGVSQSPSNKVTEKGKDVELRCDPISGHTALYWYRQSLGQGLEFLIYFQGNSAPDKSGLPSDRFSAERTGGSVSTLTIQRTQQEDSAVYLCASSLALGGSYEQYFGPGTRLTVT.

This clone occurred a few times. The V and J genes are TRBV18 and TRBJ1-3; D perhaps matches TRBD1 (6 bases). The CDR3 is 16 residues long. CDR1 is KGHSH and CDR2 is LQKENI in the germline V gene. The V end was cut by 4 bases, the J end by 0 bases, with 13 bases between. The CDR3 loop is CASSLRQVFSGNTIYF. In DNA, the CDR3 is TGTGCCAGCTCACTAAGACAGGTCTTCTCTGGAAACACCATATATTTT.

This rearrangement joins TRBV10-3 to TRBJ2-5; tentatively, D is TRBD2 (5 bases). The CDR3 is 12 residues long. Trimming took off 4 bases at V and 3 bases at J, with 6 bases between the two ends. Germline lookup yields CDR1 ENHRY and CDR2 SYGVKD. The DNA of the CDR3 is TGTGCCATCAGTGGGGGAGAAGAGACCCAGTACTTC. Translated, it gives CAISGGEETQYF.

This clone came up once. The chain uses TRBV4-1 and TRBJ2-3; maybe TRBD1 (7 bases). Germline CDR1 reads MGHRA; CDR2 reads YSYEKL. The CDR3 extends over 17 amino acids. V was cut by 0 bases and J by 6 bases, with 19 bases left in between. The chain's CDR3 is CASSQEGGTVGRDTQYF. DNA for the CDR3: TGCGCCAGCAGCCAAGAAGGCGGGACAGTGGGGAGGGATACGCAGTATTTT.

This clone has just one count. The rearrangement links TRBV5-3 to TRBJ2-7; D is perhaps TRBD1 (6 bases). TRBV5-3 is recorded as an ORF, its role being uncertain. The V gene lost 4 bases and the J gene lost 0 bases, with 17 bases spanning the gap. The CDR3 is 16 amino acids. CDR3 loop: CARSTSRGRSSYEQYF. DNA for the CDR3: TGTGCCAGAAGCACCTCCAGGGGCCGAAGCTCCTACGAGCAGTACTTC.

This rearrangement joins TRBV5-1 to TRBJ1-1; D might be TRBD1 (6 bases). The germline V gene has CDR1 SGHRS and CDR2 YFSETQ. Trimming removed 5 bases at V and 0 bases at J, with 11 bases between. The CDR3 totals 14 residues. The CDR3 sequence is CASRPGTMNTEAFF. Here the CDR3 DNA reads TGCGCCAGCAGACCCGGGACAATGAACACTGAAGCTTTCTTT.

The V gene is TRBV4-1, the J gene TRBJ1-1; D remains ambiguous. The CDR3 runs 14 residues. CDR1 and CDR2 (germline): MGHRA, YSYEKL. V was shortened by 4 bases and J by 9 bases, with 18 bases between the two germline ends. The CDR3 DNA reads as TGCGCCAGCAGCCGAGATGAGACCAATGGGCAAGCTTTCTTT. This sequence encodes CASSRDETNGQAFF.

This clone was seen only once. The genes are TRBV25-1 and TRBJ1-4, with a weak D call TRBD1 (5 bases). There are 14 residues in the CDR3. Germline CDR1 MGHDK, CDR2 SYGVNS. Trimming took off 6 bases at V and 5 bases at J, with 13 bases between the two ends. In nucleotides, the CDR3 is TGTGCCAGCAGACCCGACAGCGGCAATGAAAAACTGTTTTTT. Amino acids: CASRPDSGNEKLFF.

Points on this clone: Its ends do not fully match the called genes, so a read error is possible. The chain joins TRBV14 to TRBJ2-3; 7 bases align to TRBD1. CDR1 SGHDN and CDR2 FVKESK come from the germline V gene. The CDR3 is 17 amino acids. CDR3 DNA: TGTGCCAGCAGCAAAGAGTGGGGGACAGCTAGCACAGATACGCAGTATTTT. The encoded protein is CASSKEWGTASTDTQYF.

The chain carries TRBV15 and TRBJ1-1, with TRBD1 matching 9 bases. The ends lost 3 bases at V and 1 base at J; junction bases unmatched: 9. The CDR3 length is 17 residues. Germline CDR1 reads LNHNV; CDR2 reads YYDKDF (reference sequence). Here the CDR3 reads CATSSSGTGWRNTEAFF. For the CDR3, the DNA is TGTGCCACCAGCAGTTCTGGGACAGGGTGGAGGAACACTGAAGCTTTCTTT.

The chain has TRBV7-6 and TRBJ1-2; TRBD1 aligns across 7 bases. Trimming at V came to 4 bases and at J to 3 bases, leaving 11 bases not matched to a gene. This CDR3 has 16 residues. Germline values: CDR1 SGHVS, CDR2 FNYEAQ. As DNA, the CDR3 is TGTGCCAGCAGCTCTCTGACAGGGCGGGGAGACTATGGCTACACCTTC. Its protein is CASSSLTGRGDYGYTF.

The CDR3 sequence: CASSLRLGPLSYEQYF. In nucleotides, the CDR3 is TGTGCCAGCAGCTTACGTCTCGGACCCCTCTCCTACGAGCAGTACTTC. The chain combines TRBV11-2 with TRBJ2-7, with D unclear. The germline V and J ends were trimmed by 2 bases and 0 bases, with 14 bases remaining between them. The CDR3 totals 16 residues. Germline V CDR1 and CDR2: SGHAT, FQNNGV.

This chain links TRBV6-6 with TRBJ1-1, with TRBD1 identical over 7 bases. The germline V gene encodes CDR1 MNHNY and CDR2 SVGAGI (reference sequence). The CDR3 spans 15 residues. Trimming removed 4 bases from V and 1 base from J; junction bases left unmatched: 6. The CDR3: CASSLWDRENTEAFF. The CDR3 region has the DNA TGTGCCAGCAGTTTATGGGACAGAGAGAACACTGAAGCTTTCTTT.

V gene TRBV3-1 (or the pseudogene TRBV3-2) combines with J gene TRBJ1-1; D is undetermined. The CDR3 totals 15 residues. Trimming cost V 8 bases and J 0 bases, with 16 bases left between them. Germline V lookup: CDR1 LGHDT, CDR2 YNNKEL (reference sequence). CDR3 bases: TGTGCCAGCTCTTTGAACCTCAATCTGAACACTGAAGCTTTCTTT. Translating it yields CASSLNLNLNTEAFF.

The chain links TRBV3-1 (or the pseudogene TRBV3-2) to TRBJ2-5; a weak D match, TRBD2 (6 bases). Between the trimmed V and J ends, which lost 1 base and 2 bases, there was a span of 11 bases. The V gene's germline CDR1 is LGHDT and CDR2 YNNKEL (reference sequence). The CDR3 extends over 15 amino acids. In DNA, the CDR3 is TGTGCCAGCAGCCAAGGCGGGACTTTGCAAGAGACCCAGTACTTC. Its protein is CASSQGGTLQETQYF.

The V call is TRBV5-4, the J call TRBJ2-3, with D possibly matching TRBD2 (5 bases). CDR1 and CDR2 (germline): SGHNT, YYREEE (reference sequence). The CDR3 has 15 residues. The ends were cut back, 1 base at V and 0 bases at J, with 9 bases in the middle. CDR3 residues: CASSLWSGSTDTQYF. As DNA, the CDR3 is TGTGCCAGCAGCTTGTGGTCGGGGAGCACAGATACGCAGTATTTT.

The J gene is TRBJ2-1, the V gene TRBV29-1; 8 bases align to TRBD1. CDR3 length: 15 amino acids. Germline CDR1 and CDR2: SQVTM and ANQGSEA. V lost 6 bases to trimming and J lost 5 bases; unmatched junction nucleotides: 12. The CDR3 nucleotides are TGCAGCGTGGCAGGGGGCGTACCTCGTCACAATGAGCAGTTCTTC. Translated: CSVAGGVPRHNEQFF.

This sequence joins TRBV6-5 and TRBJ2-3, with 9 positions matching TRBD2. Losses at the gene ends were 0 bases for V and 0 bases for J; bases not matched to a gene: 1. The CDR3 totals 16 residues. Germline-derived CDR1 and CDR2 are MNHEY and SVGAGI. The CDR3 loop reads CASSYSRGGSTDTQYF. In DNA, the CDR3 is TGTGCCAGCAGTTACTCGCGGGGGGGCAGCACAGATACGCAGTATTTT.

This sequence joins TRBV10-3 and TRBJ1-5, with D hard to call. This CDR3 region has 15 residues. Trimming removed 2 bases at V and 4 bases at J, with 12 bases between. Per germline, CDR1 ENHRY and CDR2 SYGVKD. CDR3 region: CAISEPEPGNQPQHF. CDR3 nucleotides: TGTGCCATCAGTGAGCCCGAGCCGGGTAATCAGCCCCAGCATTTT.

This clone was observed a handful of times. The J gene is TRBJ1-2, the V gene TRBV6-5; TRBD1 aligns across 9 bases. Germline values: CDR1 MNHEY, CDR2 SVGAGI. The CDR3 has 15 residues. For the CDR3, the DNA is TGTGCTATCATCGGAGGGGGACAGGGTCGTTATGGCTACACCTTC. Amino acid sequence: CAIIGGGQGRYGYTF.

The chain is built from TRBV27 and TRBJ2-7, with D possibly called TRBD1 or TRBD2 (5 bases each). The length of the CDR3 is 11 residues. Germline V gives CDR1 MNHEY, CDR2 SMNVEV (reference sequence). V was pared by 3 bases and J by 7 bases, with 7 bases between. CDR3 sequence reads: CASSFGGEQYF. The CDR3 nucleotides are TGTGCCAGCAGTTTTGGGGGAGAGCAGTACTTC.

The chain employs TRBV7-9 and TRBJ1-1; D is unresolved. Trimming took off 1 base at V and 10 bases at J, with 10 bases between the two ends. This CDR3 has 12 residues. Germline CDR1 SEHNR, CDR2 FQNEAQ (reference sequence). The CDR3 region is CASSLGSNRAFF. Here the CDR3 DNA reads TGTGCCAGCAGCTTAGGAAGCAATCGAGCTTTCTTT.

J is TRBJ2-5 and V is TRBV6-5; 8 nucleotides align to TRBD1. Germline values: CDR1 MNHEY, CDR2 SVGAGI. Germline trimming cut 2 bases from V and 4 bases from J; bases unmatched to any gene: 3. The CDR3 runs 14 residues. The chain's CDR3 is CASSYTTGVETQYF. CDR3 bases: TGTGCCAGCAGTTACACGACAGGGGTAGAGACCCAGTACTTC.

The rearrangement uses TRBV7-9 and TRBJ2-7; 9 bases align to TRBD1. With 5 bases clipped from V and 5 bases from J, the junction kept 4 bases outside the gene matches. Germline CDR1 and CDR2: SEHNR and FQNEAQ (reference sequence). The CDR3 has 13 amino acids. In DNA, the CDR3 is TGTGCCAGCAGCCTGACAGGGGGAGACGAGCAGTACTTC. Residues: CASSLTGGDEQYF.

This chain uses TRBV2 with TRBJ1-2, with D perhaps matching TRBD1 (6 bases). The CDR3 sequence is 10 residues long. The germline V gene encodes CDR1 SNHLY and CDR2 FYNNEI. Trimming shortened V by 6 bases and J by 12 bases, and 11 bases separated the two germline ends. The CDR3 DNA sequence: TGTGCCAGCAGACAGGGTGGAGACACCTTC. Its protein is CASRQGGDTF.

On this clone itself: Other DNA sequences within the sample encode an identical CDR3. The CDR3 sequence is CASSRGQGTHEQYF. The CDR3 region has the DNA TGCGCCAGCAGCCGCGGACAGGGAACCCACGAGCAGTACTTC. This chain connects TRBV4-1 to TRBJ2-7; 8 bases map to TRBD1. The CDR3 sequence is 14 residues long. Trimming cost V 4 bases and J 5 bases; bases outside gene matches: 7. Germline lookup yields CDR1 MGHRA and CDR2 YSYEKL.